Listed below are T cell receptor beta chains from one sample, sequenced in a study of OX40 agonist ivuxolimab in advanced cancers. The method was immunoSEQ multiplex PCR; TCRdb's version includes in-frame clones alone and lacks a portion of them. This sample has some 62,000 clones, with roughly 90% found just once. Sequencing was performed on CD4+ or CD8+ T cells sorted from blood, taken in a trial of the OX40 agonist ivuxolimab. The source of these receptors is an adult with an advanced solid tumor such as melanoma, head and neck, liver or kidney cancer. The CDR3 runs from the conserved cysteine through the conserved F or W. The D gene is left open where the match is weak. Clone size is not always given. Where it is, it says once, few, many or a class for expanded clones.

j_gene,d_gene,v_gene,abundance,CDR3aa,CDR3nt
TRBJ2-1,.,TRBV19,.,CASSIFQGNEQFF,TGTGCCAGTAGTATTTTTCAAGGAAATGAGCAGTTCTTC
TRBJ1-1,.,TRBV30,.,CAWSGSIRAAEAFF,TGTGCCTGGAGTGGAAGTATTAGGGCGGCTGAAGCTTTCTTT
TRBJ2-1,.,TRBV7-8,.,CASSLGGMDYNEQFF,TGTGCCAGCAGCTTAGGGGGGATGGACTACAATGAGCAGTTCTTC
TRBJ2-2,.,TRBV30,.,CALKERSTGELFF,TGTGCCCTAAAGGAGAGGTCCACCGGGGAGCTGTTTTTT
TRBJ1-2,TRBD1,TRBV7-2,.,CASSPKGQNSDGYTF,TGTGCCAGCAGCCCAAAGGGACAGAATAGCGATGGCTACACCTTC
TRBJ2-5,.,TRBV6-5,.,CASKRRLEQETQYF,TGTGCCAGCAAAAGAAGACTGGAACAAGAGACCCAGTACTTC
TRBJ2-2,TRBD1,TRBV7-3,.,CASSEQGAGTGELFF,TGTGCCAGCAGCGAACAGGGGGCTGGGACCGGGGAGCTGTTTTTT
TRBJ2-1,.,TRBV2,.,CASSESVGAYNEQFF,TGTGCCAGCAGTGAATCGGTGGGGGCGTACAATGAGCAGTTCTTC
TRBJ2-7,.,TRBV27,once,CASSPAERVGSYEQYF,TGTGCCAGCAGCCCGGCCGAGAGGGTTGGGTCCTACGAGCAGTACTTC
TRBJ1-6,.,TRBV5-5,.,CASSSWEGPNSPLHF,TGTGCCAGCAGCTCATGGGAGGGGCCTAATTCACCCCTCCACTTT
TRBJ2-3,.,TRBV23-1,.,CASRLGSGFTDTQYF,TGCGCCAGCAGACTCGGCTCGGGGTTCACAGATACGCAGTATTTT
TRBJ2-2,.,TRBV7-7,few,CASSLRAGTNTGELFF,TGTGCTAGCAGCCTCCGGGCGGGGACAAACACCGGGGAGCTGTTTTTT
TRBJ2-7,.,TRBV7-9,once,CASSPLGGSYEQYF,TGTGCCAGCAGCCCCCTCGGGGGTTCCTACGAGCAGTACTTC
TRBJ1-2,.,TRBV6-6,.,CASTPEGLGGGYGYTF,TGTGCCAGCACTCCCGAAGGTTTGGGGGGTGGCTATGGCTACACCTTC
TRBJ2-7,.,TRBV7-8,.,CASGRQSSSYEQYF,TGTGCCAGCGGAAGACAATCGAGCTCCTACGAGCAGTACTTC
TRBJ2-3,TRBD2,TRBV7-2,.,CASSRGGGGGVDTQYF,TGTGCCAGCAGTAGGGGCGGCGGGGGAGGGGTAGATACGCAGTATTTT